This entry concerns a single T cell receptor beta chain. The sample comes from a study of blood T cell repertoires in COVID-19. The repertoire was sequenced with immunoSEQ multiplex PCR; TCRdb's copy has only in-frame clones and lacks some. The table shows some 250,000 clones, with roughly 88% occurring only once. V was pared by 0 bases and J by 7 bases, with 8 bases of the junction left unmatched. Germline V lookup: CDR1 MGHRA, CDR2 YSYEKL. The CDR3 is 15 amino acids. This clonotype was obtained from a woman aged 45-65 years who had recovered from COVID-19. The V gene is TRBV4-1, the J gene TRBJ2-7; 8 nucleotides line up with TRBD1. Sequenced material: PBMCs or T cells enriched from blood (not recorded which). CDR3 DNA: TGCGCCAGCAGCCAAGATACAGGGGGAATATGGGAGCAGTACTTC. Protein: CASSQDTGGIWEQYF.